This TCR beta chain was sequenced in a study of shared clonotypes between healthy human individuals. The wider study: Contributing individuals were two females and a few males aged 18 to 49. Overall study results and limits: Clonotype sharing among the donors was expected to vary with sequencing depth. Among non-shared clonotypes, generation probabilities were lower than among those shared by all four donors.

CDR1 WSHSY and CDR2 SAAADI come from the germline V gene. The length of the CDR3 is 15 residues. V lost 4 bases and J 0 bases, leaving 10 bases between the germline ends. Regarding this clone: Its antigen remains unknown.

Assay: immunoSEQ multiplex PCR; the TCRdb copy retains only in-frame clones and omits some. Of roughly 2.1 million clones listed, more than 85% are singletons. The naive CD8 fraction comprised CD45RO-negative cells positively selected for CCR7 and excluded terminally differentiated effector memory CD45RA+ cells. The sample taken for sequencing was naive CD8+ T cells from PBMCs. The sequence derives from a man aged 18 to 30 in good health. Some clones in this sample may be carry-over from other donors' samples. This chain uses TRBV10-2 with TRBJ1-5, with D hard to call. The CDR3 sequence is CASSVDGISNQPQHF. CDR3 nucleotides: TGCGCCAGCAGTGTGGATGGGATTAGCAATCAGCCCCAGCATTTT.